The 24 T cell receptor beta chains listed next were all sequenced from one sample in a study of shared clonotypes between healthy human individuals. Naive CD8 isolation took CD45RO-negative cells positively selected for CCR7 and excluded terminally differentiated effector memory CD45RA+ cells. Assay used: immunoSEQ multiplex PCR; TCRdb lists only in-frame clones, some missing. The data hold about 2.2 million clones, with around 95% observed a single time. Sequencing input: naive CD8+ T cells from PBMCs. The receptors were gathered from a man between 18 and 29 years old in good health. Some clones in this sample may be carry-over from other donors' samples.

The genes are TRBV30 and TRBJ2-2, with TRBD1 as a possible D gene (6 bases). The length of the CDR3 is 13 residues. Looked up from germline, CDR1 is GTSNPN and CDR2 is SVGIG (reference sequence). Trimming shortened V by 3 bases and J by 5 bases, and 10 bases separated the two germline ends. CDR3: CAWSPQGTGELFF. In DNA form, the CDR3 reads TGTGCCTGGAGCCCACAGGGTACCGGGGAGCTGTTTTTT.

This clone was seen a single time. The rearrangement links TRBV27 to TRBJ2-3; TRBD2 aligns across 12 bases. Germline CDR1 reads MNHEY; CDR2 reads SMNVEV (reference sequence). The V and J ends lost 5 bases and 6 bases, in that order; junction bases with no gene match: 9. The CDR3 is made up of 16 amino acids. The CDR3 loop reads CASSTLAGGPADTQYF. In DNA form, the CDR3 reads TGTGCCAGCAGTACGCTAGCGGGAGGGCCTGCGGATACGCAGTATTTT.

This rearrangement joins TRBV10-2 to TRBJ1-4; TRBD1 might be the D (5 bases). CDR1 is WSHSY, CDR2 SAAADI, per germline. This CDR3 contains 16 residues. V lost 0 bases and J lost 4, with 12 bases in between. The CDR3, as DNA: TGCGCCAGCAGTGAGTCGACAGTGTTCTTTAATGAAAAACTGTTTTTT. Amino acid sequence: CASSESTVFFNEKLFF.

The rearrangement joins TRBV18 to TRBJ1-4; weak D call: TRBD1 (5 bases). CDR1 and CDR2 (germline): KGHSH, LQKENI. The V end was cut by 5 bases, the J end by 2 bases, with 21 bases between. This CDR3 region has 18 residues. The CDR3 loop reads CASSATDGPGPTNEKLFF. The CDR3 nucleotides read TGTGCCAGCTCAGCGACGGATGGCCCGGGACCGACTAATGAAAAACTGTTTTTT. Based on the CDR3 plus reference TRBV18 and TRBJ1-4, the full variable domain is NAGVMQNPRHLVRRRGQEARLRCSPMKGHSHVYWYRQLPEEGLKFMVYLQKENIIDESGMPKERFSAEFPKEGPSILRIQQVVRGDSAAYFCASSATDGPGPTNEKLFFGSGTQLSVL.

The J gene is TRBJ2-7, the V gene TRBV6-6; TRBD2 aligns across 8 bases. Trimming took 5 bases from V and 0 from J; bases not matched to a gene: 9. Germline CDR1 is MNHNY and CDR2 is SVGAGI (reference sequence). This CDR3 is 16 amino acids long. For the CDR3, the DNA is TGTGCCAGCAGTGGCCGGGAGGGGCCAAGCTCCTACGAGCAGTACTTC. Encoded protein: CASSGREGPSSYEQYF.

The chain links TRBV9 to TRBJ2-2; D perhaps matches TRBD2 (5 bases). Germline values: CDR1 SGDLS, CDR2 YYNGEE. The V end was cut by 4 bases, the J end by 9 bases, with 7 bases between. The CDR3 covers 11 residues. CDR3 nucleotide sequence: TGTGCCAGCAGCCCGGGGAGGGAGCTGTTTTTT. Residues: CASSPGRELFF.

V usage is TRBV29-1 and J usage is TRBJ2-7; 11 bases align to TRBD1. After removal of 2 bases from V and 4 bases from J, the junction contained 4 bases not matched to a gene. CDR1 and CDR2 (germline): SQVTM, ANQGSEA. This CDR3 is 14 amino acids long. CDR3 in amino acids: CSVENRDRGYEQYF. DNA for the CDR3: TGCAGCGTTGAAAACCGGGACAGGGGGTACGAGCAGTACTTC.

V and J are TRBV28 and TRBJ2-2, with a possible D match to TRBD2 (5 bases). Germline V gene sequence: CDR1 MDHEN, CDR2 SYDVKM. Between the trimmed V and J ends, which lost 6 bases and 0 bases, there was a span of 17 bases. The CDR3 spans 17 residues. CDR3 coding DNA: TGTGCCAGCAGCACGTACCGGGAAACCCCGAACACCGGGGAGCTGTTTTTT. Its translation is CASSTYRETPNTGELFF.

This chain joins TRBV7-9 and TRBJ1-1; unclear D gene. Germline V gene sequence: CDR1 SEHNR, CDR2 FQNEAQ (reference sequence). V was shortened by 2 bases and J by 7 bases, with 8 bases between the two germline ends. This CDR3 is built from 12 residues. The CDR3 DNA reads TGTGCCAGCAGCTTATACGCGGTTGAAGCTTTCTTT. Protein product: CASSLYAVEAFF.

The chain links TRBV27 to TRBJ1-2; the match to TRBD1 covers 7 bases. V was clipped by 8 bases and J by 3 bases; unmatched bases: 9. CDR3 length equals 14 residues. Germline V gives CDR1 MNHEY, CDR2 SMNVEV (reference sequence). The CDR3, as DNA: TGTGCCAGCGCTTACAGGGGTTCCGACTATGGCTACACCTTC. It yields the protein CASAYRGSDYGYTF.

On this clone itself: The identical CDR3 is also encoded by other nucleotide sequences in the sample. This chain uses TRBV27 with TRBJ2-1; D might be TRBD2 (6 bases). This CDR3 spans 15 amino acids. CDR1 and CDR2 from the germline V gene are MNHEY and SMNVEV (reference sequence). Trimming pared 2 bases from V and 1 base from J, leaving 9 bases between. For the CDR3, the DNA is TGTGCCAGCAGTTTAGACGGGAGTTCCTACAATGAGCAGTTCTTC. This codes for CASSLDGSSYNEQFF.

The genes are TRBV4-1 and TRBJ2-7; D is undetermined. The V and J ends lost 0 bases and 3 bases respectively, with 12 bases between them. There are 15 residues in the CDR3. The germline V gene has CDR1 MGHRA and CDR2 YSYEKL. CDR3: CASSQDLITGYEQYF. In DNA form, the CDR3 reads TGCGCCAGCAGCCAAGATCTAATCACGGGCTACGAGCAGTACTTC.

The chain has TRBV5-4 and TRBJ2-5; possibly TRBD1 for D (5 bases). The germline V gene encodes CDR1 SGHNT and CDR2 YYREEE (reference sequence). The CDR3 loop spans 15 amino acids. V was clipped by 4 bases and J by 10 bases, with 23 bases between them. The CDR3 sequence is CASSKSFYKQEDQYF. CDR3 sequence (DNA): TGTGCCAGCAGCAAGTCTTTTTATAAACAGGAAGACCAGTACTTC.

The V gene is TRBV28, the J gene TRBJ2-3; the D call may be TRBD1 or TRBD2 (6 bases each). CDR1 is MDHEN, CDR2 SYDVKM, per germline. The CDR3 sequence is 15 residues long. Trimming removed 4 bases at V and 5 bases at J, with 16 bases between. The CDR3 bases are TGTGCCAGCAGTTACCCCCGGGGGCGCCAAGATACGCAGTATTTT. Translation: CASSYPRGRQDTQYF.

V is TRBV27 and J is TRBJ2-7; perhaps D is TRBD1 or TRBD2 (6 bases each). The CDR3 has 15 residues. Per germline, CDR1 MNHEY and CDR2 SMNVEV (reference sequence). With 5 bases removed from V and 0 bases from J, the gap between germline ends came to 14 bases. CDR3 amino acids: CASSPWGASSYEQYF. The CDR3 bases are TGTGCCAGCAGTCCATGGGGGGCATCCTCCTACGAGCAGTACTTC.

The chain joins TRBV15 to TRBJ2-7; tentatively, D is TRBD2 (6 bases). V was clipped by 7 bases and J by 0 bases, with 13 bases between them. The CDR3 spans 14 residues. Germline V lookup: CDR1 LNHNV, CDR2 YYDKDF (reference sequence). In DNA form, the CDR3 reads TGTGCCACCAAGAGTGGGAGGCTCTCCTACGAGCAGTACTTC. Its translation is CATKSGRLSYEQYF.

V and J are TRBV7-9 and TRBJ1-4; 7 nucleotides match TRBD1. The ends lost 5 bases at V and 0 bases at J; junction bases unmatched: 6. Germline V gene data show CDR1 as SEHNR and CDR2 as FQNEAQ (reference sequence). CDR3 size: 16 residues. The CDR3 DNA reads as TGTGCCAGCAGCGTGTGGGACAGTGCAACTAATGAAAAACTGTTTTTT. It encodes CASSVWDSATNEKLFF.

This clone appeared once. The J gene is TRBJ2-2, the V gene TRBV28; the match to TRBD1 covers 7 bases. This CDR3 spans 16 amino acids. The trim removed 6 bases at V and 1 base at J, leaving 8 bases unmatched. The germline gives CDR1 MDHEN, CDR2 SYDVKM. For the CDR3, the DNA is TGTGCCAGCAGCTTTCGACAGGGAATGAACACCGGGGAGCTGTTTTTT. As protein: CASSFRQGMNTGELFF.

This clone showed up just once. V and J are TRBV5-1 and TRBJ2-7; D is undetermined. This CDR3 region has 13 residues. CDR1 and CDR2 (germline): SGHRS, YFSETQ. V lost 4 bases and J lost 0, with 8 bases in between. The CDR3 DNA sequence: TGCGCCAGCAGCCAAGAGAGCTCCTACGAGCAGTACTTC. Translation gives CASSQESSYEQYF.

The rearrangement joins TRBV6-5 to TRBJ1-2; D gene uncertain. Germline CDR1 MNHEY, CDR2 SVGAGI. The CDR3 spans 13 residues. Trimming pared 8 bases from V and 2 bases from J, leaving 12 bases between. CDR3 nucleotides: TGTGCCAGCTCTGGGTCGCAGAACTATGGCTACACCTTC. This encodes CASSGSQNYGYTF.

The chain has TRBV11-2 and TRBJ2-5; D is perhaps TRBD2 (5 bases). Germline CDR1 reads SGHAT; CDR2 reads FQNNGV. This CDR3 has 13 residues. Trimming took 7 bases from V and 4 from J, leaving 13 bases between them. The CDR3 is CASMKRPRETQYF. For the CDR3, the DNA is TGTGCCAGCATGAAGCGGCCCAGAGAGACCCAGTACTTC.

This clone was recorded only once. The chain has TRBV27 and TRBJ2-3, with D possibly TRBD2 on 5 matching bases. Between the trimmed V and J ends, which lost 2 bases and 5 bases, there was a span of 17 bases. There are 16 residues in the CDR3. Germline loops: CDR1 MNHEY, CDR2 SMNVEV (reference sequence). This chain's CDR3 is CASSLRTLGSLDTQYF. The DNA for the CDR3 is TGTGCCAGCAGTTTAAGGACCCTGGGGAGTTTAGATACGCAGTATTTT.

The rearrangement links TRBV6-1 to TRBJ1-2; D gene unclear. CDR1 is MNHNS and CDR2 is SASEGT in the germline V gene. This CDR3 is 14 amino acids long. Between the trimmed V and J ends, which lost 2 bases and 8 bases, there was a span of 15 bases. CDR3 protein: CASSELAGYGGYTF. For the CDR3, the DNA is TGTGCCAGCAGTGAACTGGCGGGGTACGGGGGCTACACCTTC.

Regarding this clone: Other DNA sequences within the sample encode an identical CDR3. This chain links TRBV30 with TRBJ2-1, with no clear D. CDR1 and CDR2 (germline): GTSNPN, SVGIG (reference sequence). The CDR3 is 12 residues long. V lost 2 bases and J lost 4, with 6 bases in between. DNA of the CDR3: TGTGCCTGGAGTCGCTATTACAATGAGCAGTTCTTC. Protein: CAWSRYYNEQFF.